This TCR beta chain was observed in a study of blood T cell repertoires in COVID-19. The method was immunoSEQ multiplex PCR; TCRdb's version includes in-frame clones alone and lacks a portion of them. In the table there are 300,000 to 350,000 clones, 90% of which are singletons. This study enrolled people aged roughly 18 to 90 from around 25 US geographic areas. The V gene's germline CDR1 is LNHDA and CDR2 SQIVND (reference sequence). CDR3 length: 16 amino acids. V was trimmed by 6 bases and J by 2 bases, leaving 20 bases between them. The rearrangement links TRBV19 to TRBJ2-7; tentative D call: TRBD2 (6 bases). The clonotype was recovered from a woman aged 18-29 years with acute COVID-19. The sample comprised PBMCs or T cells enriched from blood (not recorded which). CDR3 sequence (DNA): TGTGCCAGTAGCCACCTTAGGGACGGGGGAACCTACGAGCAGTACTTC. As protein: CASSHLRDGGTYEQYF. Together with reference TRBV19 and TRBJ2-7, the CDR3 gives the full variable domain: DGGITQSPKYLFRKEGQNVTLSCEQNLNHDAMYWYRQDPGQGLRLIYYSQIVNDFQKGDIAEGYSVSREKKESFPLTVTSAQKNPTAFYLCASSHLRDGGTYEQYFGPGTRLTVT.